The 14 T cell receptor beta chains reported below all come from one sample, sequenced in a study of T cells in localized non-small cell lung cancer. The protocol was immunoSEQ multiplex PCR, while the TCRdb copy is restricted to in-frame clones and leaves out a portion. The data contain more than 20,000 clones, approximately 87% of them singletons. The material was PBMCs, obtained before any cancer treatment. These receptors all come from a man aged 35 to 69 with stage II lung adenocarcinoma.

The J gene is TRBJ2-3, the V gene TRBV5-1; 8 bases align to TRBD2. The CDR3 contains 16 residues. CDR1 and CDR2 (germline): SGHRS, YFSETQ. J gave up 1 base and V 3 bases, and 7 bases lay outside the gene matches. CDR3 nucleotide sequence: TGCGCCAGCAGCTCAGCGGGACTAGATCGCACAGATACGCAGTATTTT. Residues: CASSSAGLDRTDTQYF.

The rearrangement uses TRBV15 and TRBJ1-2; D call uncertain. Germline V gene data show CDR1 as LNHNV and CDR2 as YYDKDF (reference sequence). The CDR3 loop spans 15 amino acids. V dropped 0 bases and J dropped 0 bases, with 8 bases sitting between them. This chain's CDR3 is CATSREPRTNYGYTF. The DNA of the CDR3 is TGTGCCACCAGCAGAGAGCCGCGGACTAACTATGGCTACACCTTC. The whole variable domain, filled in from reference TRBV15 and TRBJ1-2, reads DAMVIQNPRYQVTQFGKPVTLSCSQTLNHNVMYWYQQKSSQAPKLLFHYYDKDFNNEADTPDNFQSRRPNTSFCFLDIRSPGLGDTAMYLCATSREPRTNYGYTFGSGTRLTVV.

The chain is built from TRBV7-3 and TRBJ2-3; maybe TRBD2 (5 bases). The length of the CDR3 is 15 residues. Germline CDR1 reads SGHTA; CDR2 reads FQGTGA. V lost 5 bases and J 5 bases, leaving 17 bases between the germline ends. Here the CDR3 reads CASSPTREGLDTQYF. In DNA, the CDR3 is TGTGCCAGCAGCCCTACTAGGGAAGGCTTAGATACGCAGTATTTT.

Only a few counts were recorded for this clone. An end of the junction differs from the germline gene, which may be a read error. V and J are TRBV18 and TRBJ2-1; tentative D call: TRBD2 (5 bases). There are 18 residues in the CDR3. The germline V gene encodes CDR1 KGHSH and CDR2 LQKENI. The CDR3, as DNA: TGTGCCAGCTCCCCACCGACCGAGATAGCGAATGTTTACAATGAGCAGTTCTTC. Translated, it gives CASSPPTEIANVYNEQFF.

The chain has TRBV27 and TRBJ2-7, with TRBD2 as a possible D gene (6 bases). The CDR3 spans 14 residues. The germline gives CDR1 MNHEY, CDR2 SMNVEV (reference sequence). V dropped 6 bases and J dropped 3 bases, with 15 bases sitting between them. Here the CDR3 reads CASSFGSSFYEQYF. The CDR3 DNA reads as TGTGCCAGCAGCTTCGGGAGTTCATTCTACGAGCAGTACTTC.

The genes are TRBV25-1 and TRBJ2-2; 8 bases are a match to TRBD2. This CDR3 has 16 residues. Germline loops: CDR1 MGHDK, CDR2 SYGVNS. Trimming removed 2 bases from V and 4 bases from J; junction bases left unmatched: 6. CDR3 coding DNA: TGTGCCAGCAGTGAAACGGGACGGGGGGGCACCGGGGAGCTGTTTTTT. The encoded protein is CASSETGRGGTGELFF.

This clone was detected only once. The CDR3 DNA follows: TGCGCCAGCAGCTTGGACGGCACTTCCCTACGAGCGAACACCGGGGAGCTGTTTTTT. Protein: CASSLDGTSLRANTGELFF. The chain couples TRBV5-1 to TRBJ2-2; no definite D call. This CDR3 is 19 amino acids long. Germline V gene data show CDR1 as SGHRS and CDR2 as YFSETQ. V was clipped by 0 bases and J by 0 bases, with 18 bases between them.

The chain employs TRBV11-2 and TRBJ2-1, with 10 bases fitting TRBD2. Trimming removed 2 bases from V and 7 bases from J; junction bases left unmatched: 8. Germline V lookup: CDR1 SGHAT, CDR2 FQNNGV. CDR3 length: 16 residues. CDR3 amino acids: CASSLSSGGAVNEQFF. The DNA for the CDR3 is TGTGCCAGCAGCTTATCGAGCGGGGGGGCCGTGAATGAGCAGTTCTTC.

In DNA form, the CDR3 reads TGTGCCAGCAGCCCGAGAGATGAAAAACTGTTTTTT. Translated, it gives CASSPRDEKLFF. This rearrangement joins TRBV7-9 to TRBJ1-4; D not resolved. The CDR3 loop spans 12 amino acids. Trimming shortened V by 5 bases and J by 6 bases, and 7 bases separated the two germline ends. Germline V gene lookup returns CDR1 SEHNR and CDR2 FQNEAQ (reference sequence). Using reference TRBV7-9 and TRBJ1-4 for the parts outside the CDR3, the full variable domain is DTGVSQNPRHKITKRGQNVTFRCDPISEHNRLYWYRQTLGQGPEFLTYFQNEAQLEKSRLLSDRFSAERPKGSFSTLEIQRTEQGDSAMYLCASSPRDEKLFFGSGTQLSVL.

The chain links TRBV5-1 to TRBJ2-1; 8 bases agree with TRBD1. CDR1 and CDR2 (germline): SGHRS, YFSETQ. The V gene end was trimmed by 3 bases and the J gene end by 7 bases; junction bases not matched to a gene: 6. The CDR3 sequence is 14 residues long. The CDR3, as DNA: TGCGCCAGCAGCTCCGGACAGGGCAGGAATGAGCAGTTCTTC. This encodes CASSSGQGRNEQFF. The full variable domain, in which reference TRBV5-1 and TRBJ2-1 provide the parts outside the CDR3, is KAGVTQTPRYLIKTRGQQVTLSCSPISGHRSVSWYQQTPGQGLQFLFEYFSETQRNKGNFPGRFSGRQFSNSRSEMNVSTLELGDSALYLCASSSGQGRNEQFFGPGTRLTVL.

The gene calls are TRBV29-1 and TRBJ2-3, with TRBD2 identical over 14 bases. The CDR3 has 14 amino acids. Germline loops: CDR1 SQVTM, CDR2 ANQGSEA. Trimming at V came to 7 bases and at J to 4 bases, leaving 4 bases not matched to a gene. CDR3 nucleotide sequence: TGCAGCGAGCGACTAGCGGGAGGGGCAGATACGCAGTATTTT. Translating it yields CSERLAGGADTQYF.

The chain uses TRBV5-1 and TRBJ2-7; the match to TRBD1 covers 11 bases. The V segment lost 4 bases and the J segment 7 bases; nucleotides outside the gene matches: 10. CDR3 size: 15 residues. The germline CDR1 and CDR2 sequences are SGHRS and YFSETQ. CDR3 DNA: TGCGCCAGCAGCCCCTTTGGACAGGGGGCGGGAGAGCAGTACTTC. Encoded protein: CASSPFGQGAGEQYF. The complete variable domain, with remaining parts taken from reference TRBV5-1 and TRBJ2-7, reads KAGVTQTPRYLIKTRGQQVTLSCSPISGHRSVSWYQQTPGQGLQFLFEYFSETQRNKGNFPGRFSGRQFSNSRSEMNVSTLELGDSALYLCASSPFGQGAGEQYFGPGTRLTVT.

V is TRBV25-1 and J is TRBJ2-5, with a tentative D call TRBD2 (6 bases). Germline V gene data show CDR1 as MGHDK and CDR2 as SYGVNS. The CDR3 is 15 residues long. Between the trimmed V and J ends, which lost 3 bases and 4 bases, there was a span of 15 bases. CDR3 nucleotides: TGTGCCAGCAGTGATCCGAAGGAGGGCCTAGAGACCCAGTACTTC. Protein product: CASSDPKEGLETQYF.

The rearrangement joins TRBV7-9 to TRBJ2-5, with unresolved D. The CDR3 runs 12 residues. The V end lost 7 bases, the J end lost 2 bases, and 8 bases lay between the germline ends. CDR1 SEHNR and CDR2 FQNEAQ come from the germline V gene (reference sequence). The CDR3 region has the DNA TGTGCCAGCACAATACTACAAGAGACCCAGTACTTC. Its translation is CASTILQETQYF. Variable domain in full (rest from reference TRBV7-9 and TRBJ2-5): DTGVSQNPRHKITKRGQNVTFRCDPISEHNRLYWYRQTLGQGPEFLTYFQNEAQLEKSRLLSDRFSAERPKGSFSTLEIQRTEQGDSAMYLCASTILQETQYFGPGTRLLVL.